This T cell receptor beta chain was profiled in a study of blood T cell repertoires in COVID-19. As for the study in general: The cDNA or gDNA used as material had been derived from T cells, B-cell-depleted T cells, or PBMCs.

Per the original data handling: How many nucleated cells were present was estimated from reference gene primer amplification. TCRdb keeps only in-frame clones here, not all; method: immunoSEQ multiplex PCR. V and J calls and clone size come straight from that table; D and trimming were deduced from the DNA. The sample has fewer than 650,000 clones; approximately 88% are singletons. The CDR3 runs to 14 residues. Germline assignment: CDR1 LNHDA and CDR2 SQIVND (reference sequence). Trimming took off 5 bases at V and 1 base at J, with 11 bases between the two ends. The source of this sequence is a woman between 45 and 60 years old with COVID-19, enrolled during active disease. The sample was peripheral blood. V is TRBV19 and J is TRBJ2-5; a possible D gene is TRBD2 (6 bases). The CDR3 here is CASSPPGVQETQYF. The CDR3 region has the DNA TGTGCCAGTAGTCCCCCGGGGGTCCAAGAGACCCAGTACTTC.